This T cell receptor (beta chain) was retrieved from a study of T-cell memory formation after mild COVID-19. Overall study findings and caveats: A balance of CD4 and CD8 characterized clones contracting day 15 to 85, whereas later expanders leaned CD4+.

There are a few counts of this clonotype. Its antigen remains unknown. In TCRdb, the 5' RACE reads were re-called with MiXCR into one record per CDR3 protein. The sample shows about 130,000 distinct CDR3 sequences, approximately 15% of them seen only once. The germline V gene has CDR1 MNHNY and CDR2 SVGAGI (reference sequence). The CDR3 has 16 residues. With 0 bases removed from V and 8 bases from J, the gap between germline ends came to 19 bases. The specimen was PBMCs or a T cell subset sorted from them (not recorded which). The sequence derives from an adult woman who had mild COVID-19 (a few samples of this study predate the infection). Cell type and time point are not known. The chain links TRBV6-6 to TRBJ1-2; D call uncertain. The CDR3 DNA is TGTGCCAGCAGTTACTCGGGCAGGTTGGATCTGGGCGGCTACACCTTC. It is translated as CASSYSGRLDLGGYTF.